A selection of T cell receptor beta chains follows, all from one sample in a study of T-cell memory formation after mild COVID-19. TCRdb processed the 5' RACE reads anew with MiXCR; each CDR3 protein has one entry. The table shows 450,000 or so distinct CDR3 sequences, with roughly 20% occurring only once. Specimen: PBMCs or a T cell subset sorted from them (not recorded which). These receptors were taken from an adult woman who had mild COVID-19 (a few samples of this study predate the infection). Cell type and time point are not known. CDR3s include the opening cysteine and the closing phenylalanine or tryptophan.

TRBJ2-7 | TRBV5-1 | CASSLAGMLISSDRANVYEQYF
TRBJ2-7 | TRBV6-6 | CASKVGTSGRSEQYF
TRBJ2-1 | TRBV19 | CASKVALISYNEQFF
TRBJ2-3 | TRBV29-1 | CSVPGQRTDTQYF
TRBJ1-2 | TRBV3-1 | CASSHIDRVLDGYTF
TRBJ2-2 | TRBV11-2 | CASSLRRTNTGELFF
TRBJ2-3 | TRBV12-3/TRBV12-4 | CASSPGLAGPTDTQYF
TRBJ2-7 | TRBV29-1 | CSVEGTGKSSYEQYF
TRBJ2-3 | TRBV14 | CASSYGTLSTDTQYF
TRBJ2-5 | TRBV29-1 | CSARGLGETQYF
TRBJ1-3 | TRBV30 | CAWTYEGTGNTIYF
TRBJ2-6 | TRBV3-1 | CASSQDLLSGANVLTF
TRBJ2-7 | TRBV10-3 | CAITGESYEQYF
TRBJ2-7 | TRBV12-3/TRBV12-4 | CASSPIGRGLAGNGGEQYF
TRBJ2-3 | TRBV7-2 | CASRSRASGGGTDTEYF
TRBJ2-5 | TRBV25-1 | CASSEGSLETQYF
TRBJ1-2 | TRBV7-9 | CASSPIETGVGGYTF
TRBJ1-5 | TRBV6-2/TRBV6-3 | CASSYVVQPQHF
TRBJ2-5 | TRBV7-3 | CASSFTGESATTQYF
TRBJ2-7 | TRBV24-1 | CATSDGTLGSYEQYF
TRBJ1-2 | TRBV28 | CASSFRTNYGYTF
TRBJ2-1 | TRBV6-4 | CASSDLGQGVNEQFF
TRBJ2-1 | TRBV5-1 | CASSFGLAGDNEQFF
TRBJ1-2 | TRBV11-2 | CASSFLRGDGYTF
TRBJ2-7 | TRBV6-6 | CASSQSPSPEQYF
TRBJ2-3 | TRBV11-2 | CASSLPGHTQYF
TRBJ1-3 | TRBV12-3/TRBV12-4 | CASKSGNSGNTIYF
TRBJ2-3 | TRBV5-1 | CASRLAGSTDTQYF
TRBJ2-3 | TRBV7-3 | CASSPKRGGRDTQYF
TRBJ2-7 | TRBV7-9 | CASSLPGALTYEQYF
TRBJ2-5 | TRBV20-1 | CSARKAGGPQETQYF
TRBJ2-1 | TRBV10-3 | CAIRSGSSGYNEQFF
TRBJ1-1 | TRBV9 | CASSSGGTTEAFF
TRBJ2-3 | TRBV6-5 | CASSYGTSGYTDTQYF
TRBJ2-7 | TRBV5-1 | CASSHGVRDEQYF
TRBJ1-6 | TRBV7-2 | CASSLVGTANSPLHF
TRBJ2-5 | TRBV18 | CASSPRPWGQETQYF
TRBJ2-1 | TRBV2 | CASSNLRGVNEQFF
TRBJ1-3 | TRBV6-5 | CASSYRPGRENTIYF
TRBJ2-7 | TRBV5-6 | CASSSNDEYYEQYF
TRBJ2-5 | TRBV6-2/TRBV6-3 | CASRLAGVGETQYF
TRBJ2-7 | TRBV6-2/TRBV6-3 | CASSYRSRGPYEQYF
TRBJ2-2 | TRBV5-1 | CASSLKTANTGELFF
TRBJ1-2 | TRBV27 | CASSLRGINYGYTF
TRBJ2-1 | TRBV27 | CASSWSNEQFF
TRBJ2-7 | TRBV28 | CASSSPGQGSFWQYF
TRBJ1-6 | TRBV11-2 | CASSLRGANHSPLHF
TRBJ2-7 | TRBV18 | CASSRTGTYEQYF
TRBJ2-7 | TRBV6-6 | CASTSGPGREDYEQYF
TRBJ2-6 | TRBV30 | CAWRRQSGANVLTF
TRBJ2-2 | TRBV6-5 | CASGPNTGELFF
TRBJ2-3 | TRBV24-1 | CATSDLPGNVAPDTQYF
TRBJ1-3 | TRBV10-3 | CAISEPGQGSGNTIYF
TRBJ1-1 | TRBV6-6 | CASSPTQGMNTEAFF
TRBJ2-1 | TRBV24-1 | CATSDLPSGPEHNEQFF
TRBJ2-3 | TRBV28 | CASSLRTDTQYF
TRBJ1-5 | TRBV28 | CASSLSQPQHF
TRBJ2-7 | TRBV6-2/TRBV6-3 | CASSYSGVTEQYF
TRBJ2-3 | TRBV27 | CASSLSAGVLDTQYF
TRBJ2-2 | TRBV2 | CASKVGFGTGNTGELFF